This TCR beta chain was identified during a study of metastatic and nonmetastatic thyroid tumors. Until they underwent thyroid surgery, no patient had received any treatment. Ten or more counts support this clone. TCRdb called clones again from the PCR reads with MiXCR. The sample lists around 70,000 clones, less than 20% occurring once. Sequencing used blood. The receptor was isolated from a female donor with papillary thyroid cancer or a benign thyroid nodule (not recorded which). Some clones in this sample may be carry-over from other donors' samples.

Here the CDR3 reads CASSPVDGLNTEAFF. CDR3 sequence (DNA): TGTGCCAGCAGCCCTGTGGACGGTCTGAACACTGAAGCTTTCTTT. V usage is TRBV14 and J usage is TRBJ1-1; D unresolved. Germline CDR1 is SGHDN and CDR2 is FVKESK. Trimming cost V 4 bases and J 0 bases, with 12 bases left between them. The CDR3 is 15 residues long.